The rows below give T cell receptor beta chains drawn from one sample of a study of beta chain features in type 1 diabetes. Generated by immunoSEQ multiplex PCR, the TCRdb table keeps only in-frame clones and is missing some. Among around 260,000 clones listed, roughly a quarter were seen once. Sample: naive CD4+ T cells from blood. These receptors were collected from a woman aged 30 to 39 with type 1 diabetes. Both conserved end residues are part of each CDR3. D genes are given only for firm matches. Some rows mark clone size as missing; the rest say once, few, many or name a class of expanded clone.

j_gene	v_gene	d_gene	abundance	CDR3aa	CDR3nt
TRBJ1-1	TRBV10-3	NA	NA	CAISTTGSDTEAFF	TGTGCCATCAGTACCACAGGTTCGGACACTGAAGCTTTCTTT
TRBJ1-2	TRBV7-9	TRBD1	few	CASSSPGQGNYGYTF	TGTGCCAGCAGCTCTCCGGGACAGGGGAACTATGGCTACACCTTC
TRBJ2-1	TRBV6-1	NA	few	CASSPTRTYNEQFF	TGTGCCAGCAGCCCCACACGAACCTACAATGAGCAGTTCTTC
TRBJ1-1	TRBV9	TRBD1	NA	CASSPTGTNTEAFF	TGTGCCAGCAGCCCGACAGGGACGAACACTGAAGCTTTCTTT
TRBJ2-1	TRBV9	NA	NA	CASSVVPTGISSYNEQFF	TGTGCCAGCAGCGTAGTACCAACCGGGATTAGCTCCTACAATGAGCAGTTCTTC
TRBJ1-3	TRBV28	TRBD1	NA	CASSTTGIGNTIYF	TGTGCCAGCAGCACGACAGGGATTGGAAACACCATATATTTT
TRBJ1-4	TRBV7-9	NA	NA	CASSLEGSRGKLFF	TGTGCCAGCAGCTTAGAGGGGAGCAGGGGAAAACTGTTTTTT
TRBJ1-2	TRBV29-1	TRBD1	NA	CSVAGQGRGGYTF	TGCAGCGTCGCCGGACAGGGAAGAGGTGGCTACACCTTC
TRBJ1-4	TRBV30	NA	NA	CAWSTPQGLGEKLFF	TGTGCCTGGAGTACCCCCCAGGGGTTGGGGGAAAAACTGTTTTTT
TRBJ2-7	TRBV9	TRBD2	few	CASSETSGSTHEQYF	TGTGCCAGCAGCGAGACTAGCGGGAGTACCCACGAGCAGTACTTC
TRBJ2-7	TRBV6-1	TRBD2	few	CASSPSGRALNEQYF	TGTGCCAGCAGTCCTAGCGGGAGGGCCCTCAACGAGCAGTACTTC
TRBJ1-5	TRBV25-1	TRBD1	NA	CASSDTRQGMQPQHF	TGTGCCAGCAGCGATACGCGACAGGGAATGCAGCCCCAGCATTTT
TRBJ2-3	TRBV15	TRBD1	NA	CATSRGTGFTDTQYF	TGTGCCACCAGCAGGGGGACAGGGTTTACGGATACGCAGTATTTT
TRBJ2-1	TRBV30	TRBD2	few	CAWSTGLVGYYNEQFF	TGTGCCTGGAGTACGGGACTAGTCGGATACTACAATGAGCAGTTCTTC
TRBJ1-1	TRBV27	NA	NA	CASSLVGENTEAFF	TGTGCCAGCAGTTTAGTAGGGGAGAACACTGAAGCTTTCTTT
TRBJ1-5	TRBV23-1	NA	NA	CASSQRSRGGGNQPQHF	TGCGCCAGCAGTCAAAGGTCGCGCGGAGGGGGCAATCAGCCCCAGCATTTT
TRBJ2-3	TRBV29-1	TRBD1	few	CSAGQGSTDTQYF	TGCAGCGCCGGACAGGGCAGCACAGATACGCAGTATTTT
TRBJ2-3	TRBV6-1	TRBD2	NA	CASRRPSGSADTQYF	TGTGCCTCCCGTCGCCCTAGCGGGAGCGCAGATACGCAGTATTTT
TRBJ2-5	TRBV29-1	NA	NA	CSVELMADQETQYF	TGCAGCGTTGAACTCATGGCGGACCAAGAGACCCAGTACTTC
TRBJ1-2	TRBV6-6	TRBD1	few	CASRESGTGIYGYTF	TGTGCCAGCAGAGAATCCGGGACAGGGATCTATGGCTACACCTTC
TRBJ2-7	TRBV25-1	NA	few	CASGDVSYEQYF	TGTGCCAGCGGAGACGTCTCCTACGAGCAGTACTTC
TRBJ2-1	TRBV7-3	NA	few	CASSREESSYNEQFF	TGTGCCAGCAGCCGAGAGGAGAGCTCCTACAATGAGCAGTTCTTC
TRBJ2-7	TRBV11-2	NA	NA	CAVGLGAYEQYF	TGTGCCGTAGGATTAGGGGCGTACGAGCAGTACTTC
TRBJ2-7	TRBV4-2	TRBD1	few	CASSQEGQPTYEQYF	TGTGCCAGCAGCCAAGAGGGACAGCCAACCTACGAGCAGTACTTC
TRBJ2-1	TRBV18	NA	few	CASSPGNEQFF	TGTGCCAGCTCACCCGGGAATGAGCAGTTCTTC
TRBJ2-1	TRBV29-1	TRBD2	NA	CSAIFRVLAGGWMGEQFF	TGCAGCGCTATCTTTCGGGTGTTAGCGGGAGGGTGGATGGGTGAGCAGTTCTTC
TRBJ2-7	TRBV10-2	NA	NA	CASTYPSSYEQYF	TGCGCCAGCACCTATCCCTCCTCCTACGAGCAGTACTTC
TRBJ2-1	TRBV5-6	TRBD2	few	CASSRLAGVLDEQFF	TGTGCCAGCAGCCGGCTAGCGGGAGTCTTGGATGAGCAGTTCTTC
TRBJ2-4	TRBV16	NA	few	CASSPVVGETKNIQYF	TGTGCCAGCAGCCCCGTTGTAGGGGAAACCAAAAACATTCAGTACTTC
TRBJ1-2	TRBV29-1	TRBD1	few	CSVDARGDYGYTF	TGCAGCGTTGATGCCAGGGGGGACTATGGCTACACCTTC
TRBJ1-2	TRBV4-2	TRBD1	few	CASTPRYLWGQGKEDGYTF	TGTGCCAGCACCCCAAGGTATCTCTGGGGACAGGGGAAAGAAGATGGCTACACCTTC
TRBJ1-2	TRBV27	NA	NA	CASSLGAAYYGYTF	TGTGCCAGCAGTTTAGGGGCAGCCTACTATGGCTACACCTTC
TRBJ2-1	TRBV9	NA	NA	CASSVDSSGYNEQFF	TGTGCCAGCAGCGTAGACAGCTCAGGCTACAATGAGCAGTTCTTC
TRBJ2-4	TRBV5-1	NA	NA	CASSFREGLAKNIQYF	TGCGCCAGCAGCTTCCGGGAAGGGCTAGCCAAAAACATTCAGTACTTC
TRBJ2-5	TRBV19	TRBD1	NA	CASSIWTGNQETQYF	TGTGCCAGTAGTATCTGGACAGGCAACCAAGAGACCCAGTACTTC
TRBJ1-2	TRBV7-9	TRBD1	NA	CASHFRGQHGYTF	TGTGCCAGCCACTTCAGGGGGCAACATGGCTACACCTTC
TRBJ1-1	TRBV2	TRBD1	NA	CASSSQGQVNTEAFF	TGTGCCAGCAGCTCCCAGGGACAGGTGAACACTGAAGCTTTCTTT
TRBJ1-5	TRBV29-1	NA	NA	CSALVAGNQPQHF	TGCAGCGCGCTCGTGGCAGGCAATCAGCCCCAGCATTTT
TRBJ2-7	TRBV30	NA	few	CAWRNPSSYEQYF	TGTGCCTGGAGAAATCCCAGCTCCTACGAGCAGTACTTC
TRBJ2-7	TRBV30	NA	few	CAWSVSGVVNEQYF	TGTGCCTGGAGTGTATCAGGGGTGGTGAACGAGCAGTACTTC
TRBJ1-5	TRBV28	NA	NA	CASSHSPDSYYNQPQHF	TGTGCCAGCAGCCATAGCCCGGACAGTTACTACAATCAGCCCCAGCATTTT
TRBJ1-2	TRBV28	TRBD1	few	CASRRTGSRGYTF	TGTGCCAGCAGACGGACAGGGTCTAGAGGCTACACCTTC
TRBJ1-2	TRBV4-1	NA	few	CASSQDREGINYGYTF	TGCGCCAGCAGCCAAGATCGGGAGGGGATAAACTATGGCTACACCTTC
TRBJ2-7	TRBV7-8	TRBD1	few	CASSGQGWFPSEQYF	TGTGCCAGCAGCGGACAGGGATGGTTTCCGAGTGAGCAGTACTTC
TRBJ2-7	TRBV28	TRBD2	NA	CASSLAGVHEQYF	TGTGCCAGTTCTCTAGCGGGAGTTCACGAGCAGTACTTC
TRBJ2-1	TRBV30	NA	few	CALSSRSDNEQFF	TGTGCCCTGTCGAGCAGGTCAGACAATGAGCAGTTCTTC
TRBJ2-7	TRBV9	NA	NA	CASSGGRFYEQYF	TGTGCCAGCAGCGGGGGCCGATTCTACGAGCAGTACTTC
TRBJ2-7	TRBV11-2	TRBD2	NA	CASGLLAGGNEQYF	TGTGCCAGCGGCCTACTAGCGGGGGGAAACGAGCAGTACTTC
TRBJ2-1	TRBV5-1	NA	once	CASSLAGQTYNEQFF	TGCGCCAGCAGCTTGGCCGGACAGACCTACAATGAGCAGTTCTTC
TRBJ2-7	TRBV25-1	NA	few	CASSESKDYPHF	TGTGCCAGCAGTGAATCTAAGGACTATCCCCACTTC
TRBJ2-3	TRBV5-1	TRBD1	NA	CASTGQPSTDTQYF	TGCGCCAGTACGGGACAGCCAAGCACAGATACGCAGTATTTT